Presented here are 10 T cell receptor beta chains from one specimen sequenced in a study of CD8 T cells in Susac syndrome. Random hexamers were used to reverse transcribe the RNA input (about 0.5 to 1 ug). From the immunoSEQ multiplex PCR reads, TCRdb called clonotypes with MiXCR, one entry per CDR3 protein. This sample has 160,000 or so distinct CDR3 sequences, with around 92% found just once. Sequences were obtained from CD4+ T cells from PBMCs. These receptors all stem from a human donor in good health.

The V gene is TRBV5-1, the J gene TRBJ2-3; 7 positions agree with TRBD1. The V and J ends lost 4 bases and 3 bases, in that order; junction bases with no gene match: 8. The CDR3 totals 15 residues. Germline V CDR1 and CDR2: SGHRS, YFSETQ. CDR3 sequence (DNA): TGCGCCAGCAGCCTCAATGCCAGGGGGACAGATACGCAGTATTTT. Translation: CASSLNARGTDTQYF.

A few counts support this clonotype. The J gene is TRBJ2-7, the V gene TRBV19; D gene ambiguous. Germline lookup yields CDR1 LNHDA and CDR2 SQIVND (reference sequence). V was clipped by 3 bases and J by 4 bases, with 10 bases between them. The CDR3 is 13 amino acids. The CDR3 region is CASSIAGPYEQYF. The CDR3 coding sequence is TGTGCCAGTAGTATCGCCGGACCTTACGAGCAGTACTTC.

V usage is TRBV12-3 or TRBV12-4 and J usage is TRBJ2-5, with TRBD1 identical over 7 bases. The CDR3 contains 14 residues. With 5 bases clipped from V and 2 bases from J, the junction kept 5 bases outside the gene matches. The CDR3 bases are TGTGCCAGCAGTCCGGGGACAGTTCAAGAGACCCAGTACTTC. It codes for CASSPGTVQETQYF.

This chain joins TRBV2 and TRBJ1-1; D gene ambiguous. This CDR3 spans 12 amino acids. The germline V gene encodes CDR1 SNHLY and CDR2 FYNNEI. With 6 bases removed from V and 7 bases from J, the gap between germline ends came to 12 bases. CDR3 in DNA: TGTGCCAGCAGCGTTGGGCAAAATGAAGCTTTCTTT. Amino acid sequence: CASSVGQNEAFF.

This rearrangement joins TRBV6-2 or TRBV6-3 to TRBJ2-1; 7 positions match TRBD1. Germline CDR1 is MNHEY and CDR2 is SVGEGT. After removal of 6 bases from V and 3 bases from J, the junction contained 5 bases not matched to a gene. The CDR3 runs 14 residues. The CDR3 spells CASRADRIYNEQFF. Written as DNA, the CDR3 is TGTGCCAGCAGGGCGGACAGGATCTACAATGAGCAGTTCTTC.

The V gene is TRBV6-1, the J gene TRBJ2-2, with D possibly being TRBD1 or TRBD2 (6 bases each). The CDR3 contains 15 residues. Germline CDR1 MNHNS, CDR2 SASEGT. The V end was cut by 6 bases, the J end by 4 bases, with 15 bases between. CDR3 in amino acids: CASSQGGTPTGELFF. In nucleotides, the CDR3 is TGTGCCAGCAGCCAAGGGGGGACACCCACCGGGGAGCTGTTTTTT.

This sequence joins TRBV18 and TRBJ2-3, with D unresolved. This CDR3 has 15 amino acids. Germline V gene lookup returns CDR1 KGHSH and CDR2 LQKENI. V was shortened by 1 base and J by 0 bases, with 8 bases between the two germline ends. CDR3 region: CASSPQTASTDTQYF. The CDR3 DNA is TGTGCCAGCTCACCACAAACCGCTAGCACAGATACGCAGTATTTT.

On this clonotype: Germline and junction disagree at one end, which may indicate a read error. The chain links TRBV7-7 to TRBJ2-7; 8 bases align to TRBD1. CDR3 size: 13 residues. Germline CDR1 SSHAT, CDR2 FNYEAQ (reference sequence). The DNA of the CDR3 is TGTGCTAGCAGCCCCGGACAGGGCGGCGAGCAGTACTTC. This gives the protein CASSPGQGGEQYF.

In this sample, this clonotype turned up once. This chain links TRBV7-2 with TRBJ1-4, with a tentative D call TRBD1 (5 bases). V lost 4 bases and J lost 5, with 14 bases in between. There are 15 residues in the CDR3. Germline CDR1 SGHTA, CDR2 FQGNSA. Here the CDR3 reads CASSWVGTQNEKLFF. The CDR3 bases are TGTGCCAGCAGCTGGGTAGGGACTCAAAATGAAAAACTGTTTTTT.

This rearrangement joins TRBV2 to TRBJ2-5; 10 bases map to TRBD1. Trimming took 6 bases from V and 2 from J; bases not matched to a gene: 9. The CDR3 has 16 residues. Germline loops: CDR1 SNHLY, CDR2 FYNNEI. The chain's CDR3 is CASRERPGQGQETQYF. Here the CDR3 DNA reads TGTGCCAGCAGAGAAAGACCGGGACAGGGGCAAGAGACCCAGTACTTC.